This T cell receptor (beta chain) was retrieved from a study of early stage breast cancer tumors. Germline V gene data show CDR1 as MDHEN and CDR2 as SYDVKM. The CDR3 loop spans 16 amino acids. Between the trimmed V and J ends, which lost 5 bases and 5 bases, there was a span of 19 bases. This table comes from immunoSEQ multiplex PCR, and its TCRdb copy is limited to in-frame clones, with some not included. The sample records approximately 70,000 clones, around 80% being singletons. The chain carries TRBV28 and TRBJ1-5, with a tentative D call TRBD1 (6 bases). This receptor was identified in a person in their 40s with breast cancer. Sequenced material: blood. CDR3 coding DNA: TGTGCCAGCAGTGGAGGTGGAGGGGGGTTTGATCAGCCCCAGCATTTT. This translates into CASSGGGGGFDQPQHF.